This T cell receptor beta chain appears in the sequencing data of a study of blood T cell repertoires in COVID-19. Overall study: The cDNA or gDNA used as material had been derived from T cells, B-cell-depleted T cells, or PBMCs.

Original handling: Amplification of reference gene primers provided the estimated nucleated cell counts. The repertoire was sequenced with immunoSEQ multiplex PCR; TCRdb's copy has only in-frame clones and lacks some. That table supplies the V and J calls and clone size; D and trimming were determined from the DNA. Of 200,000 to 250,000 clones in the sample, 87% were seen once. Those who participated ranged in age from roughly 18 to 89 years and resided in 20 to 30 US areas. Cohort placement rested on clinical history that participants reported themselves. This sequence originates from a man younger than 35 with acute COVID-19. The sample was PBMCs or T cells enriched from blood (not recorded which).

The CDR3 DNA follows: TGTGCCAGCAGCCCCTTTCCGGGACTAGGGAATTACAATGAGCAGTTCTTC. Its protein product is CASSPFPGLGNYNEQFF. J is TRBJ2-1 and V is TRBV9; 8 bases fit TRBD2. V lost 4 bases, J lost 4 bases, and 13 bases stayed unmatched. The CDR3 is made up of 17 amino acids. CDR1 is SGDLS, CDR2 YYNGEE, per germline. Together with reference TRBV9 and TRBJ2-1, the CDR3 gives the full variable domain: DSGVTQTPKHLITATGQRVTLRCSPRSGDLSVYWYQQSLDQGLQFLIQYYNGEERAKGNILERFSAQQFPDLHSELNLSSLELGDSALYFCASSPFPGLGNYNEQFFGPGTRLTVL.